A selection of T cell receptor beta chains follows, all from one sample in a study of blood T cell repertoires in COVID-19. The method was immunoSEQ multiplex PCR; TCRdb's version includes in-frame clones alone and lacks a portion of them. The table lists 260,000 or so clones, approximately 80% of them singletons. Source material: peripheral blood. Receptors originate from an elderly woman with COVID-19, enrolled during active disease. Both conserved end residues are part of each CDR3. A D gene is named only where the DNA matches it firmly. Rows give clone size only sometimes, using once, few, many, or a class for an expanded clone.

TGTGCCAGCAGCCAAGATGAGGAGTTACCCGTTCTTTTC | CASSQDEELPVLF | TRBV3-1/TRBV3-2 | - | TRBJ2-7 | -
TGTGCCAGCAGCCCAGACAGGGCCTTGATGAACACTGAAGCTTTCTTT | CASSPDRALMNTEAFF | TRBV7-9 | TRBD1 | TRBJ1-1 | many
TGTGCCAGCAGCCCCGGGGTAGGTTCCGAGCAGTACTTC | CASSPGVGSEQYF | TRBV7-2 | - | TRBJ2-7 | -
TGTGCCAGCAGCCAAGATCTTAGCGGGGGGACAGATACGCAGTATTTT | CASSQDLSGGTDTQYF | TRBV3-1/TRBV3-2 | TRBD2 | TRBJ2-3 | -
TGTGCCAGCTCCCCCAGGGCTAACACTGAAGCTTTCTTT | CASSPRANTEAFF | TRBV18 | - | TRBJ1-1 | -
TGTGCCAGCAGTGGTTGGACAGCAACTGAAGCTTTCTTT | CASSGWTATEAFF | TRBV25-1 | - | TRBJ1-1 | -
TGTGCCAGCAGCTTGGAAGGAGGGGTAGGTGGAGGCAATGATGGCTACACCTTC | CASSLEGGVGGGNDGYTF | TRBV5-8 | - | TRBJ1-2 | -
TGTGCCTGGAGGCTAGCGGGAGTGGAGACCCAGTACTTC | CAWRLAGVETQYF | TRBV30 | TRBD2 | TRBJ2-5 | -
TGTGCCAGCAGTTTAGTCCCGTTTAGCACTGAAGCTTTCTTT | CASSLVPFSTEAFF | TRBV27 | - | TRBJ1-1 | -
TGCGCCAGCAGCTTCCAGGGAATCGGAACTAATGAAAAACTGTTTTTT | CASSFQGIGTNEKLFF | TRBV5-1 | - | TRBJ1-4 | -
TGCAGCCTCCAGGGGGATCTCCATGAGCAGTTCTTC | CSLQGDLHEQFF | TRBV29-1 | TRBD1 | TRBJ2-1 | -
TGTGCCAGTAGTATGGCAGGGTTCCGCTATGGCTACACCTTC | CASSMAGFRYGYTF | TRBV19 | - | TRBJ1-2 | few
TGTGCCAGCAGCGTAGAGCGCGGGGGGGCAGGGGAGACCCAGTACTTC | CASSVERGGAGETQYF | TRBV9 | TRBD2 | TRBJ2-5 | -
TGCAGCGTGGCCCCTCGCGGGGATACGCAGTATTTT | CSVAPRGDTQYF | TRBV29-1 | - | TRBJ2-3 | -
TGTGCCAGCAGCTTCCGACAGATTAATGAAAAACTGTTTTTT | CASSFRQINEKLFF | TRBV5-6 | - | TRBJ1-4 | -
TGTGCCAGCAGCTTCTATGAGACAGGGAGCTACGAGCAGTACTTC | CASSFYETGSYEQYF | TRBV5-8 | TRBD1 | TRBJ2-7 | few
TGTGCCAGCACTCTGTCCACGGCGGCTGAAGCTTTCTTT | CASTLSTAAEAFF | TRBV12-3/TRBV12-4 | - | TRBJ1-1 | -
TGTGCCAGCAAACAGGGTTCGCCTAACTATGGCTACACCTTC | CASKQGSPNYGYTF | TRBV28 | - | TRBJ1-2 | -
TGTGCCAGCAGCCAACCAACAGGGTCCATGAACACTGAAGCTTTCTTT | CASSQPTGSMNTEAFF | TRBV4-2 | - | TRBJ1-1 | -
TGTGCCAACCCCCAGGGGTTGGCTGAAGCTTTCTTT | CANPQGLAEAFF | TRBV21-1 | - | TRBJ1-1 | -
TGTGCCAGCAGTTCGGGACAAGGGTATCGACCCCTCCACTTT | CASSSGQGYRPLHF | TRBV9 | - | TRBJ1-6 | -
TGTGCCAGCAGTAGGGACAGATTCTCTGGAAACACCATATATTTT | CASSRDRFSGNTIYF | TRBV6-5 | TRBD1 | TRBJ1-3 | -
TGTGCCAGCAGCGCTGCGGTTTTTGGTTCACCCCTCCACTTT | CASSAAVFGSPLHF | TRBV9 | - | TRBJ1-6 | -
TGTGCCAGCAGCTTAGACGGGACAGGGAGTAGAGCTTTCTTT | CASSLDGTGSRAFF | TRBV11-1 | TRBD1 | TRBJ1-1 | -
TGTGCCAGCAGCTTAGCGGGAGTTGGAGAGACCCAGTACTTC | CASSLAGVGETQYF | TRBV7-3 | TRBD2 | TRBJ2-5 | -
TGTGCCAGCAGTAGTTCGGGGGGCGACTATGGCTACACCTTC | CASSSSGGDYGYTF | TRBV25-1 | - | TRBJ1-2 | -
TGCAGCGTTGGCCCATCGACAGGGGACGAGCAGTACTTC | CSVGPSTGDEQYF | TRBV29-1 | TRBD1 | TRBJ2-7 | -
TGTGCCAGCAGTCCCGGGACAGGGGGCGTTCAGCCCCAGCATTTT | CASSPGTGGVQPQHF | TRBV28 | TRBD1 | TRBJ1-5 | few
TGCGCCAGCAGCTTTGAAGGGGGCAATCAGCCCCAGCATTTT | CASSFEGGNQPQHF | TRBV5-1 | - | TRBJ1-5 | -
TGTGCCAGCTCACCGCGGACAGGGGAGAACTATGGCTACACCTTC | CASSPRTGENYGYTF | TRBV18 | TRBD1 | TRBJ1-2 | -
TGTGCCAGCAGCCGCGGACGGGAGAGCTCCTACGAGCAGTACTTC | CASSRGRESSYEQYF | TRBV5-5 | - | TRBJ2-7 | -
TGTGCCAGCAGCCCACGGACTAGGGGAGAGACCCAGTACTTC | CASSPRTRGETQYF | TRBV11-2 | TRBD2 | TRBJ2-5 | -
TGTGCCAGCATCCTACAGGGGAAAGGTGAAAAACTGTTTTTT | CASILQGKGEKLFF | TRBV2 | TRBD1 | TRBJ1-4 | -
TGTGCCAGCAGCTCGGGACAGGGGCACACTGAAGCTTTCTTT | CASSSGQGHTEAFF | TRBV7-9 | TRBD1 | TRBJ1-1 | -
TGTGCCAGCAGACCTGTGACAGGGAACACTGAAGCTTTCTTT | CASRPVTGNTEAFF | TRBV7-9 | - | TRBJ1-1 | -
TGTGCCAGCAGCTTAAACGGGAGGGAGACCCAGTACTTC | CASSLNGRETQYF | TRBV7-9 | TRBD2 | TRBJ2-5 | -
TGCGCCAGCAGATCAAGACTAGCGGGAGTGGAGACCCAGTACTTC | CASRSRLAGVETQYF | TRBV5-1 | TRBD2 | TRBJ2-5 | once
TGTGCCAGCAGCCCCCCTGCGAGAAACTACAATGAGCAGTTCTTC | CASSPPARNYNEQFF | TRBV28 | - | TRBJ2-1 | -
TGTGCCAGCAGCAACGGACAGTACACAGATACGCAGTATTTT | CASSNGQYTDTQYF | TRBV6-6 | - | TRBJ2-3 | -
TGTGCCAGCAGTCCACAGGGGGCTGGAAACACCATATATTTT | CASSPQGAGNTIYF | TRBV2 | TRBD1 | TRBJ1-3 | -
TGTGCCAGCAGGATTAGCGGGTGGGCCTACGAGCAGTACTTC | CASRISGWAYEQYF | TRBV6-5 | TRBD2 | TRBJ2-7 | -
TGCGCCAGCAGCTTGCAGGGGGCTATTATGAACACTGAAGCTTTCTTT | CASSLQGAIMNTEAFF | TRBV5-1 | TRBD1 | TRBJ1-1 | -
TGTGCCAGCACCCCGGGTGGGGCACGGCAAGAGACCCAGTACTTC | CASTPGGARQETQYF | TRBV28 | - | TRBJ2-5 | -
TGTGCCAGCAGCGGCGGACTAGCGGGCTACAATGAGCAGTTCTTC | CASSGGLAGYNEQFF | TRBV2 | TRBD2 | TRBJ2-1 | few
TGTGCCAGCAGCCAACAGGGTGAAAAACTGTTTTTT | CASSQQGEKLFF | TRBV7-9 | - | TRBJ1-4 | -
TGTGCCAGCAGCAATCCCTCGGACTTCTCGGATACGCAGTATTTT | CASSNPSDFSDTQYF | TRBV11-2 | - | TRBJ2-3 | -
TGCGCCAGCAAGTCGTCGACAGGGTCGAACACTGAAGCTTTCTTT | CASKSSTGSNTEAFF | TRBV5-1 | TRBD1 | TRBJ1-1 | -
TGTGCCAGCAGCTTGAGTGAAACTGAAGCTTTCTTT | CASSLSETEAFF | TRBV7-9 | - | TRBJ1-1 | few
TGTGCCAGCTCACCAAATAGGGACAGCTATGGCTACACCTTC | CASSPNRDSYGYTF | TRBV18 | TRBD1 | TRBJ1-2 | -
TGTGCCAGCAGCCCCTACCCCCGGGACAGCCATCCCTCCTACGAGCAGTACTTC | CASSPYPRDSHPSYEQYF | TRBV9 | TRBD1 | TRBJ2-7 | -
TGTGCCAGCAGCCAGGAGGGAGCACGAACTAGCGGGAAGGTCTTC | CASSQEGARTSGKVF | TRBV7-9 | TRBD2 | TRBJ2-1 | -
TGTGCCTGGAGTTCAGGATTAAATTCACCCCTCCACTTT | CAWSSGLNSPLHF | TRBV30 | - | TRBJ1-6 | -
TGTGCCAGCAGCCAAGTTACAGGGGGGAACACTGAAGCTTTCTTT | CASSQVTGGNTEAFF | TRBV3-1/TRBV3-2 | TRBD1 | TRBJ1-1 | -
TGTGCCAGCAGGAGATCGAACACTGAAGCTTTCTTT | CASRRSNTEAFF | TRBV25-1 | - | TRBJ1-1 | -
TGTGCCAGCAGTGAAGGCGGCGGGGGGGCCACGGATGAGCAGTTCTTC | CASSEGGGGATDEQFF | TRBV2 | TRBD2 | TRBJ2-1 | -